This T cell receptor (beta chain) was observed in a study of T cells after yellow fever vaccination. Study overall: SMART-Seq v4 Ultra Low Input handled preparation of low-cell-number fractions.

TCRdb reanalysed the 5' RACE reads using MiXCR and keeps one entry per CDR3 protein. The sample consists of 250,000 to 400,000 distinct CDR3 sequences, over 3.5% of them appearing once. This clonotype was counted a few times. The antigen is not known. Whole-study results and caveats: Contamination by abundant bulk-population clonotypes could be present in FACS-sorted repertoires. Faster peaking, at day 5 versus 15, marked a secondary response that was weaker. The booster response re-showed most primary clones: about 96% CD4, approximately 90% CD8.

With 2 bases removed from V and 5 bases from J, the gap between germline ends came to 7 bases. Germline V gene lookup returns CDR1 LGHNT and CDR2 FRNRAP. CDR3 length: 13 residues. The J gene is TRBJ1-5, the V gene TRBV12-5, with D uncertain. The material sequenced was PBMCs, taken 15 days after the yellow fever booster vaccination. The sequence derives from a man aged 18 to 30 who received the YFV17D yellow fever vaccine. For the CDR3, the DNA is TGTGCTAGTGGTTTGCTTCCATATCAGCCCCAGCATTTT. The encoded protein is CASGLLPYQPQHF.